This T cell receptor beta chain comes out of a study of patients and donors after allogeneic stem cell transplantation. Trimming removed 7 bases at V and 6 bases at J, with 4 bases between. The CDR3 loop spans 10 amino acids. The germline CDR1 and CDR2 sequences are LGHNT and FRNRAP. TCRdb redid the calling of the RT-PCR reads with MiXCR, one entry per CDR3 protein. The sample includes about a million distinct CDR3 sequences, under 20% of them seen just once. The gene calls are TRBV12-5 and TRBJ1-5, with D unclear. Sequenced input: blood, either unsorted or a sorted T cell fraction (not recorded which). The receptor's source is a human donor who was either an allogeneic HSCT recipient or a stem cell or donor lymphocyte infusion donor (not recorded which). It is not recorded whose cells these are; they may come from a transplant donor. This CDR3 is CASVGQPQHF. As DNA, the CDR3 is TGTGCTAGTGTAGGTCAGCCCCAGCATTTT.